The TCR beta chain described here comes from a study of shared clonotypes between healthy human individuals. In the authors' workflow: For the immunoSEQ data, sequences were junction-only without quality scores, so filtering differed. The assay was immunoSEQ multiplex PCR, and TCRdb's table has in-frame clones only and misses some. V, J and clone size are taken as reported in that table, and D and trimming were inferred from the DNA itself. The sample holds about 1.5 million clones, roughly 95% seen once. This sequence was found in a man aged 25 to 40 in good health. The sequenced sample was naive CD4+ T cells sorted from blood. The subset denotes: CD45RA+ positively selected.

As DNA, the CDR3 is TGTGCCAGCAGCGCCCATGACAATGAGCAGTTCTTC. This codes for CASSAHDNEQFF. The chain couples TRBV9 to TRBJ2-1, with no clear D. The V gene lost 3 bases and the J gene lost 5 bases, with 6 bases spanning the gap. Germline lookup yields CDR1 SGDLS and CDR2 YYNGEE. The CDR3 contains 12 residues.